The clone carrying this T cell receptor (beta chain) was observed a few times. Trimming took 4 bases from V and 3 from J; bases not matched to a gene: 10. Germline values: CDR1 SGHTA, CDR2 FQGTGA. The length of the CDR3 is 16 residues. CD4+ cells of the naive, central memory, regulatory and stem cell-like memory types were sorted via CD45RO/CCR7/CD25/CD127/CD95/CD27. What was sequenced were expressed TCRB transcripts, since all of the isolated RNA had been reverse transcribed. Profiling relied on immunoSEQ multiplex PCR, and the TCRdb table lists in-frame clones only, not all of them. The repertoire consists of approximately 330,000 clones, with roughly 11% occurring once and the leading ten covering about 0.015%. The sample comes from a study of beta chain features in type 1 diabetes.

The material sequenced was naive CD4+ T cells from blood. J is TRBJ2-3 and V is TRBV7-3, with 7 bases aligning to TRBD2. This receptor was taken from a woman in her twenties or thirties in good health. The CDR3 sequence: CASSSDKRGWTDTQYF. The CDR3 DNA reads as TGTGCCAGCAGCTCCGACAAGCGGGGTTGGACAGATACGCAGTATTTT.